This T cell receptor beta chain derives from a study of shared clonotypes between healthy human individuals. V was shortened by 1 base and J by 8 bases, with 13 bases between the two germline ends. CDR1 is SGHRS, CDR2 YFSETQ, per germline. The CDR3 loop spans 15 amino acids. The data were produced by immunoSEQ multiplex PCR, yet TCRdb's version contains in-frame clones alone and is incomplete. The sample consists of some 2.1 million clones, over 85% of them appearing once. The rearrangement joins TRBV5-1 to TRBJ1-6, with a possible D match to TRBD1 (6 bases). The specimen sequenced was naive CD4+ T cells sorted from blood. This sample's subset: CD45RA+ positively selected. The TCR was taken from a man younger than 30 in good health. Here the CDR3 DNA reads TGCGCCAGCAGCTTGACAGGGAATGTAGATTCACCCCTCCACTTT. It yields the protein CASSLTGNVDSPLHF.